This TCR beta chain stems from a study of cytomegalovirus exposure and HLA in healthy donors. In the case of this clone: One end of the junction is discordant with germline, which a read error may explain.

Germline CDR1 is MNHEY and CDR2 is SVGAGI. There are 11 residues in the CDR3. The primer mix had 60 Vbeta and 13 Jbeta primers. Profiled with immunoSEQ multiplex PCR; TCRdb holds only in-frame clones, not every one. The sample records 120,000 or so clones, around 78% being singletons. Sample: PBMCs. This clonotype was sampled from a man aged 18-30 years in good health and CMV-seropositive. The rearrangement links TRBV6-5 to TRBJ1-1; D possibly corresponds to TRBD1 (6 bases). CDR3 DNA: TGTGCCAGCAGTTGGGGGCGTGAAGCCTTCTTT. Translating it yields CASSWGREAFF.